One and the same sample provided the 16 T cell receptor beta chains below, sequenced in a study of T-cell memory formation after mild COVID-19. Each CDR3 protein gets one entry after TCRdb re-called the 5' RACE reads with MiXCR. The top ten hold approximately 26% of the sample, which has roughly 100,000 distinct CDR3 sequences, about 13% seen once. The sequenced material came from PBMCs or a T cell subset sorted from them (not recorded which). These receptors originate from an adult woman who had mild COVID-19 (a few samples of this study predate the infection). Cell type and time point are not known.

This clonotype occurred a few times. This chain joins TRBV7-2 and TRBJ1-2; D gene unclear. Germline CDR1 SGHTA, CDR2 FQGNSA. The CDR3 has 14 residues. The germline V and J ends were trimmed by 2 bases and 3 bases, with 10 bases remaining between them. CDR3 loop: CASSLWTDDYGYTF. The DNA of the CDR3 is TGTGCCAGCAGCTTATGGACCGACGACTATGGCTACACCTTC.

This chain connects TRBV19 to TRBJ2-7, with D hard to call. CDR3 length equals 15 residues. The germline CDR1 and CDR2 sequences are LNHDA and SQIVND (reference sequence). V was cut by 3 bases and J by 1 base, with 13 bases left in between. The CDR3: CASSIGLVRSYEQYF. Written as DNA, the CDR3 is TGTGCCAGTAGTATCGGGCTCGTGAGGTCCTACGAGCAGTACTTC. Full variable domain (remainder filled in from reference TRBV19 and TRBJ2-7): DGGITQSPKYLFRKEGQNVTLSCEQNLNHDAMYWYRQDPGQGLRLIYYSQIVNDFQKGDIAEGYSVSREKKESFPLTVTSAQKNPTAFYLCASSIGLVRSYEQYFGPGTRLTVT.

A few counts support this clonotype. This CDR3 reads CASSFGTGYYEQYF. The CDR3 region has the DNA TGTGCCAGCAGCTTCGGGACAGGGTACTACGAGCAGTACTTC. The chain has TRBV5-6 and TRBJ2-7, with 9 bases lining up with TRBD1. This CDR3 comprises 14 residues. Germline CDR1 and CDR2: SGHDT and YYEEEE. Germline trimming cut 2 bases from V and 3 bases from J; bases unmatched to any gene: 3.

This clonotype has at least ten counts. This chain uses TRBV5-1 with TRBJ2-1; a possible D gene is TRBD2 (6 bases). CDR1 SGHRS and CDR2 YFSETQ come from the germline V gene. This CDR3 contains 14 residues. Trimming removed 3 bases at V and 2 bases at J, with 9 bases between. The CDR3 region has the DNA TGCGCCAGCAGCTCCACGGGAGCCTACAATGAGCAGTTCTTC. This codes for CASSSTGAYNEQFF.

In this sample, this clonotype turned up a few times. The chain links TRBV7-2 to TRBJ2-2; 9 nucleotides match TRBD2. The CDR3 consists of 18 residues. The J segment lost 0 bases and the V segment lost 3 bases, leaving 8 bases of the junction unmatched. Germline assignment: CDR1 SGHTA and CDR2 FQGNSA. This chain's CDR3 is CASSFELAGFTNTGELFF. CDR3 nucleotides: TGTGCCAGCAGCTTCGAACTAGCGGGCTTTACGAACACCGGGGAGCTGTTTTTT.

The chain uses TRBV20-1 and TRBJ2-1; possibly TRBD2 for D (6 bases). The V end lost 0 bases, the J end lost 5 bases, and 14 bases lay between the germline ends. The length of the CDR3 is 15 residues. Germline V gives CDR1 DFQATT, CDR2 SNEGSKA (reference sequence). Here the CDR3 DNA reads TGCAGTGCTAGAGATATGACTAGGCATGACAATGAGCAGTTCTTC. Translating gives CSARDMTRHDNEQFF.

The chain uses TRBV4-1 and TRBJ2-1; either TRBD1 or TRBD2 may supply D (5 bases each). This CDR3 comprises 16 residues. CDR1 and CDR2 (germline): MGHRA, YSYEKL. V lost 0 bases and J 2 bases, leaving 11 bases between the germline ends. The DNA for the CDR3 is TGCGCCAGCAGCCAAGATTCCCGGGGCGCCTACAATGAGCAGTTCTTC. Its translation is CASSQDSRGAYNEQFF.

This chain links TRBV11-3 with TRBJ2-5; D is tentatively TRBD1 or TRBD2 (6 bases each). V gave up 7 bases and J gave up 4 bases, with 16 bases separating them. The germline V gene encodes CDR1 SGHNT and CDR2 YENEEA. The CDR3 covers 14 residues. The CDR3: CASTEVQGGETQYF. CDR3 nucleotides: TGTGCCAGCACCGAGGTACAGGGAGGAGAGACCCAGTACTTC.

The chain recombines TRBV7-9 with TRBJ2-7; the D is unclear. Germline values: CDR1 SEHNR, CDR2 FQNEAQ (reference sequence). CDR3 size: 14 residues. Trimming took off 5 bases at V and 4 bases at J, with 15 bases between the two ends. The CDR3 protein is CASSHGLSPYEQYF. DNA for the CDR3: TGTGCCAGCAGCCACGGGCTTTCCCCTTACGAGCAGTACTTC. Full variable domain (outside the CDR3, taken from reference TRBV7-9 and TRBJ2-7): DTGVSQNPRHKITKRGQNVTFRCDPISEHNRLYWYRQTLGQGPEFLTYFQNEAQLEKSRLLSDRFSAERPKGSFSTLEIQRTEQGDSAMYLCASSHGLSPYEQYFGPGTRLTVT.

The chain joins TRBV5-5 to TRBJ2-1, with 8 bases lining up with TRBD1. The junction had 1 base not matched to a gene; V was cut back by 2 bases and J by 9 bases. CDR1 is SGHKS and CDR2 is YYEKEE in the germline V gene (reference sequence). The CDR3 extends over 12 amino acids. CDR3 loop: CASSFTGGEQFF. The CDR3 DNA is TGTGCCAGCAGCTTTACAGGGGGTGAGCAGTTCTTC.

This clonotype was recorded a few times. The chain is built from TRBV24-1 and TRBJ2-1, with TRBD1 matching over 7 bases. This CDR3 spans 13 amino acids. V was pared by 3 bases and J by 10 bases, with 5 bases of the junction left unmatched. Germline CDR1 and CDR2: KGHDR and SFDVKD. This CDR3 reads CATSDTTGVEQFF. CDR3 in DNA: TGTGCCACCAGTGATACCACAGGGGTCGAGCAGTTCTTC.

This clonotype occurred a few times. The chain recombines TRBV12-3 or TRBV12-4 with TRBJ2-7, with D unclear. CDR3 length: 11 residues. Trimming removed 3 bases from V and 5 bases from J, with 5 bases in between. DNA of the CDR3: TGTGCCAGCAGTTTCCGGGACGAGCAGTACTTC. Residues: CASSFRDEQYF.

The CDR3 reads CASSQDMGGLDEQYF. CDR3 bases: TGCGCCAGCAGCCAAGATATGGGGGGTCTGGACGAGCAGTACTTC. V and J are TRBV4-1 and TRBJ2-7, with D possibly being TRBD2 (6 bases). Trimming pared 0 bases from V and 5 bases from J, leaving 14 bases between. Germline values: CDR1 MGHRA, CDR2 YSYEKL. The CDR3 runs 15 residues.

The rearrangement uses TRBV9 and TRBJ2-1; D gene unclear. V lost 0 bases, J lost 9 bases, and 7 bases lay in between. The CDR3 runs to 12 residues. CDR1 and CDR2 from the germline V gene are SGDLS and YYNGEE. The CDR3 sequence: CASSVEPGEQFF. CDR3 coding DNA: TGTGCCAGCAGCGTAGAGCCGGGTGAGCAGTTCTTC.

This chain connects TRBV7-9 to TRBJ2-1, with D maybe TRBD2 (6 bases). The CDR3 consists of 15 residues. From germline, CDR1 is SEHNR and CDR2 FQNEAQ (reference sequence). With 2 bases removed from V and 4 bases from J, the gap between germline ends came to 12 bases. CDR3 loop: CASSLLTSRYNEQFF. The CDR3 region has the DNA TGTGCCAGCAGCTTATTGACTAGTCGGTACAATGAGCAGTTCTTC.

The chain is built from TRBV2 and TRBJ2-7; D ambiguous. The CDR3 is 15 residues long. With 2 bases removed from V and 0 bases from J, the gap between germline ends came to 11 bases. From germline, CDR1 is SNHLY and CDR2 FYNNEI. The CDR3 nucleotides read TGTGCCAGCAGTGAAAGGGTCAGCCGCTCCTACGAGCAGTACTTC. Protein sequence: CASSERVSRSYEQYF.